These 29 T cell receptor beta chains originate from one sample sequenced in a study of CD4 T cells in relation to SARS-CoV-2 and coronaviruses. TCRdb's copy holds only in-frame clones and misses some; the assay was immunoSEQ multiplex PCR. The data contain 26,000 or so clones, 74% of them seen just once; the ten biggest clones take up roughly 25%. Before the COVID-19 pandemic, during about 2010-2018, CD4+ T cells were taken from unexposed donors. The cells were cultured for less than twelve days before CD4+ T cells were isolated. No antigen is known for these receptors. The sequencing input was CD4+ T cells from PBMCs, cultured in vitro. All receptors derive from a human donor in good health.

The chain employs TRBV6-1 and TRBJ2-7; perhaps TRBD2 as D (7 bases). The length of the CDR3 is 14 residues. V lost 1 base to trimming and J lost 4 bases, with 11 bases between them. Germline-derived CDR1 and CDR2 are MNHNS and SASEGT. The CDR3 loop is CASSEGGGGYEQYF. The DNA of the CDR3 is TGTGCCAGCAGTGAAGGCGGGGGCGGGTACGAGCAGTACTTC.

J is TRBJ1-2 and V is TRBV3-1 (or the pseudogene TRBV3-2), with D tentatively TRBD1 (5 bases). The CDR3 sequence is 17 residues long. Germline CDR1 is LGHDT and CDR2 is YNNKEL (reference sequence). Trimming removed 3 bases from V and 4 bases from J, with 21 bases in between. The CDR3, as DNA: TGTGCCAGCAGCCACGAAGATGGGTTGGGGGGAAGCTATGGCTACACCTTC. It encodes CASSHEDGLGGSYGYTF.

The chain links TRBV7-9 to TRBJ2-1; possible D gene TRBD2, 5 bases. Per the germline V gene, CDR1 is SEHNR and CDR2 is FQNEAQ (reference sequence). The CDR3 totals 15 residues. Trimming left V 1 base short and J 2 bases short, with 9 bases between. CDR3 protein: CASSLVSSPYNEQFF. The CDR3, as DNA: TGTGCCAGCAGCTTAGTTTCTAGCCCCTACAATGAGCAGTTCTTC.

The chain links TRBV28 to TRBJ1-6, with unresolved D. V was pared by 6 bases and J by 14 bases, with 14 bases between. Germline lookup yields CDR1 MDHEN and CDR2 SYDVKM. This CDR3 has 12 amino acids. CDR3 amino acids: CASRPGQESLHF. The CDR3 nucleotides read TGTGCCAGCAGGCCCGGCCAGGAATCCCTCCACTTT.

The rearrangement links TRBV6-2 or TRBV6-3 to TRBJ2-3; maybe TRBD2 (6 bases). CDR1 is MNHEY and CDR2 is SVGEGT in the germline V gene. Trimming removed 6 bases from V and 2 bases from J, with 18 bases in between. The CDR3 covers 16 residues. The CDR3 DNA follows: TGTGCCAGCAGCAATGCCGCTTTAGCGGCCACAGATACGCAGTATTTT. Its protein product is CASSNAALAATDTQYF.

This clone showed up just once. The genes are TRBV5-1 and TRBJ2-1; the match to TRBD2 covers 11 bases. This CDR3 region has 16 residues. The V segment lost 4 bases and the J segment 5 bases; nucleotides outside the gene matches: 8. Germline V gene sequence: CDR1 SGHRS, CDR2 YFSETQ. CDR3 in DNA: TGCGCCAGCAGCCCCCGAACTAGCGGGGGACACAATGAGCAGTTCTTC. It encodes CASSPRTSGGHNEQFF.

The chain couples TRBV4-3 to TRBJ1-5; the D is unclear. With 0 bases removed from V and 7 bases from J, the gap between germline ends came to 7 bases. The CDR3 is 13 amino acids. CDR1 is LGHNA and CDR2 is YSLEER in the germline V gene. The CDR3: CASSQDLPQPQHF. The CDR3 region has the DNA TGCGCCAGCAGCCAAGATCTGCCGCAGCCCCAGCATTTT.

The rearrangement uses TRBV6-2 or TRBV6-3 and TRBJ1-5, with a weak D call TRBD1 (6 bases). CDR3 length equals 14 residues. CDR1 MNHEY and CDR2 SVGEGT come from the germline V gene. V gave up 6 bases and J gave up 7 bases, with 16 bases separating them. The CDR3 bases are TGTGCCAGCAGCCCGAACGGGGGCCGGCAGCCCCAGCATTTT. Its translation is CASSPNGGRQPQHF.

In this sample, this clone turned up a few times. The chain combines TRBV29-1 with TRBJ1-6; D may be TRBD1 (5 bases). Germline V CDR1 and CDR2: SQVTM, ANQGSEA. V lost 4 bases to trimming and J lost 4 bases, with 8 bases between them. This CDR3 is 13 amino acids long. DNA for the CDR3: TGCAGCGTTGGGGGGGGATATAATTCACCCCTCCACTTT. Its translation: CSVGGGYNSPLHF.

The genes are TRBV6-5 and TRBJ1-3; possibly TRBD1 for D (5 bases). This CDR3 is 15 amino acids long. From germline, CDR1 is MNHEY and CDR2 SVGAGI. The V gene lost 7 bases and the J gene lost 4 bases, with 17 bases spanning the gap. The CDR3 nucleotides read TGTGCCAGCACGGGGGGAGCGCGTCTGGGAAACACCATATATTTT. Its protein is CASTGGARLGNTIYF.

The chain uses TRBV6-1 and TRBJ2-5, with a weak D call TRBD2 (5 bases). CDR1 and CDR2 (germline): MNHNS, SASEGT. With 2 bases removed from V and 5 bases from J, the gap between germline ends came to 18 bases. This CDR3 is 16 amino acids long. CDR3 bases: TGTGCCAGCAGTGAACCCTTCCGGGCTAGCCCTGAGACCCAGTACTTC. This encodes CASSEPFRASPETQYF.

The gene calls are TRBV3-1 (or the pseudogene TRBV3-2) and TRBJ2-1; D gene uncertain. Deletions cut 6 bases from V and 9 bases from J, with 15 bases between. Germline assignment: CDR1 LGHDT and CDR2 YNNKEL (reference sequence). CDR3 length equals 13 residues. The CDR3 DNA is TGTGCCAGCAGAAAGAGGTGGGATAGTGAGCAGTTCTTC. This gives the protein CASRKRWDSEQFF.

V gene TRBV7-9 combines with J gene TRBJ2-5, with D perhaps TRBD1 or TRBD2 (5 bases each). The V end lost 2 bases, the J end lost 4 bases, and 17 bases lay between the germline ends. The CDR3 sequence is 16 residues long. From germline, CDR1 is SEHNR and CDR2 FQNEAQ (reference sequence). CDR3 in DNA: TGTGCCAGCAGCTTACTCTCACTTGGGGACGTAGAGACCCAGTACTTC. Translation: CASSLLSLGDVETQYF.

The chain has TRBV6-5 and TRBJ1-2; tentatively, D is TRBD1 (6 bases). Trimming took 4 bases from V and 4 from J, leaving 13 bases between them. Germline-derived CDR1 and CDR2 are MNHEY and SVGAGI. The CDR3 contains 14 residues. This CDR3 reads CASSSPGGVYGYTF. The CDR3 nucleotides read TGTGCCAGCAGTTCCCCGGGGGGCGTCTATGGCTACACCTTC.

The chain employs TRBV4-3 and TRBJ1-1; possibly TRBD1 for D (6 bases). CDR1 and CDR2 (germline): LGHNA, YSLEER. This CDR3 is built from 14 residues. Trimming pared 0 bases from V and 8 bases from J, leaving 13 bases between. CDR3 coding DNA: TGCGCCAGCAGCCAAGATAGTGGGGGGCCGGAAGCTTTCTTT. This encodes CASSQDSGGPEAFF.

The CDR3 region is CSVEVASGSDTQYF. The CDR3 bases are TGCAGCGTTGAGGTAGCTAGCGGGTCAGATACGCAGTATTTT. The chain joins TRBV29-1 to TRBJ2-3; 8 bases fit TRBD2. The CDR3 runs to 14 residues. CDR1 is SQVTM, CDR2 ANQGSEA, per germline. V shed 3 bases and J 4 bases; nucleotides not matched to a gene: 6.

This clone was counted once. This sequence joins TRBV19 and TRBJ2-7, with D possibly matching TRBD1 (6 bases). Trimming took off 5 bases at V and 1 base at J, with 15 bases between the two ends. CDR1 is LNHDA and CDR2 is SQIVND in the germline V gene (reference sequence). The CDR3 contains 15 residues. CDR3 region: CASSGYMDSSYEQYF. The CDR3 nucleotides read TGTGCCAGTAGTGGATATATGGACAGTTCCTACGAGCAGTACTTC.

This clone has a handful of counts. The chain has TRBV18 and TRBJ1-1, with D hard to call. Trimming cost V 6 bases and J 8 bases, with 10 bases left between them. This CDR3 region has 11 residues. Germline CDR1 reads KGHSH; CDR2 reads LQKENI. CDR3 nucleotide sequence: TGTGCCAGCTCGCTCAGCCTAGAAGCTTTCTTT. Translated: CASSLSLEAFF.

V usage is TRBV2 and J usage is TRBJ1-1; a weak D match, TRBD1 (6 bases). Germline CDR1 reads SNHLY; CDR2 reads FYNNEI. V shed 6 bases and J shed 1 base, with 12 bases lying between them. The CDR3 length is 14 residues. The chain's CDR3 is CASSPQGSNTEAFF. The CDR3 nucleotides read TGTGCCAGCAGCCCACAGGGCTCGAACACTGAAGCTTTCTTT.

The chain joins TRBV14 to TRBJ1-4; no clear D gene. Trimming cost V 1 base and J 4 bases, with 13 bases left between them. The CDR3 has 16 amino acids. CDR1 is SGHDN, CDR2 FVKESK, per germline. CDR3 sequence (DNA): TGTGCCAGCAGCCAAGTATCCGGGAGGTATAATGAAAAACTGTTTTTT. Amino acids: CASSQVSGRYNEKLFF.

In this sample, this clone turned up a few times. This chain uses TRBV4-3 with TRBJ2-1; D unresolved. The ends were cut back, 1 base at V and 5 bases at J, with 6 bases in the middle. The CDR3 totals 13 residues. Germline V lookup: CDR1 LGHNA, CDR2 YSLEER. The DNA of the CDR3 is TGCGCCAGCAGCCAAGGACCTAACAATGAGCAGTTCTTC. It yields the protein CASSQGPNNEQFF.

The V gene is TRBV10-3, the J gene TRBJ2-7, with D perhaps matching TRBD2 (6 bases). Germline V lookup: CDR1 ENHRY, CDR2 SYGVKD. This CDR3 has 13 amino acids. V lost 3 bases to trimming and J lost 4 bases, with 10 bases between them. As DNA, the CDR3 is TGTGCCATCAGTGACGGGGGAAGGTACGAGCAGTACTTC. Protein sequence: CAISDGGRYEQYF.

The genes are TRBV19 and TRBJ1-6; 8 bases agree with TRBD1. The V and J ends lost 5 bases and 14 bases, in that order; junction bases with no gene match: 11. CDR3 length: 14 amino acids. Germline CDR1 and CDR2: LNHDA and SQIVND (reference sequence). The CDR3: CASSGTGGASTLHF. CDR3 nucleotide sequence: TGTGCCAGTAGTGGGACAGGAGGCGCTTCGACCCTCCACTTT.

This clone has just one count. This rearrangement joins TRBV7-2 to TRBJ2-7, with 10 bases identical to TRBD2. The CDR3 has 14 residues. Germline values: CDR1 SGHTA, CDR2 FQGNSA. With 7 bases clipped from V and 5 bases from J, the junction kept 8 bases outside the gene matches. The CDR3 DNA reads TGTGCCAGCAACCCGGGACTAGCGACCCACGAGCAGTACTTC. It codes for CASNPGLATHEQYF.

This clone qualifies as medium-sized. This CDR3 is CASSQPGLQRRTPYNEQFF. Here the CDR3 DNA reads TGCGCCAGCAGCCAACCGGGCCTCCAACGGCGTACGCCCTACAATGAGCAGTTCTTC. The chain has TRBV4-1 and TRBJ2-1; no clear D gene. Germline assignment: CDR1 MGHRA and CDR2 YSYEKL. Deletions cut 2 bases from V and 2 bases from J, with 22 bases between. This CDR3 region has 19 residues.

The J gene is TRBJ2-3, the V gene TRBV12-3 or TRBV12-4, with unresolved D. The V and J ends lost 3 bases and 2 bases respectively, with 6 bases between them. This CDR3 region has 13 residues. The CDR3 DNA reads TGTGCCAGCAGTTTGGTGAACACAGATACGCAGTATTTT. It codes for CASSLVNTDTQYF.

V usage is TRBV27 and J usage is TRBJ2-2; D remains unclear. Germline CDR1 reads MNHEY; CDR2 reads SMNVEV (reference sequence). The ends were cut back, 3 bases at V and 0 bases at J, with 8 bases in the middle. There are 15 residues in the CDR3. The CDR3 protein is CASSFNGANTGELFF. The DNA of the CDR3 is TGTGCCAGCAGTTTCAACGGCGCGAACACCGGGGAGCTGTTTTTT.

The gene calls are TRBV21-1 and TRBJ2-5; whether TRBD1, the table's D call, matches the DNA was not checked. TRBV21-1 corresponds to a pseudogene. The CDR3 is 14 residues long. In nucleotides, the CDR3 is TGTGCCAGCAGCAAACTGGACAGACAAGAGACCCAGTACTTC. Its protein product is CASSKLDRQETQYF.

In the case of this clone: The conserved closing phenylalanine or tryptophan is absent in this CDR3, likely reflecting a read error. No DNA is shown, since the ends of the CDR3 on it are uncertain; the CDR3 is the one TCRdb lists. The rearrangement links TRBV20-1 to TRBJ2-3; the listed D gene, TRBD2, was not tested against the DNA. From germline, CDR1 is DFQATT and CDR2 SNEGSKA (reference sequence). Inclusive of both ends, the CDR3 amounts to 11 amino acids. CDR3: CSAKTSGRAVY.